The source of this T cell receptor beta chain is a study of T-cell memory formation after mild COVID-19. Study as a whole: TCR clustering was largely donor specific.

5'RACE primed at constant segments yielded TCR alpha and TCR beta cDNA libraries bearing sample barcodes and UMIs. TCRdb processed the 5' RACE reads anew with MiXCR; each CDR3 protein has one entry. The sample includes some 340,000 distinct CDR3 sequences, around 13% seen only once; the top ten take roughly 23%. This clonotype was counted a few times. No antigen is known for it. Findings and caveats of the study: Pre-infection memory contained some responding clones, which suggested that cross-reactive memory had joined. The study found contracting CD4+ clones mainly in CM and EM and contracting CD8+ clones in EMRA.

V lost 4 bases and J 2 bases, leaving 11 bases between the germline ends. This CDR3 region has 14 residues. Germline V gives CDR1 SGHRS, CDR2 YFSETQ. The chain employs TRBV5-1 and TRBJ2-3; D may be TRBD1 or TRBD2 (6 bases each). The material sequenced was PBMCs or a T cell subset sorted from them (not recorded which). The source is a young man who had mild COVID-19 (a few samples of this study predate the infection). Cell type and time point are not known. Here the CDR3 reads CASSGGLDTDTQYF. The CDR3 nucleotides read TGCGCCAGCAGCGGGGGGCTGGACACAGATACGCAGTATTTT.